These T cell receptor beta chains were read from a single sample in a study of response to subunit inactivated influenza vaccine. TCRdb analysed the RT-PCR reads with MiXCR anew, one entry per CDR3 protein. The sample carries hundreds of thousands of distinct CDR3 sequences, more than 15% recorded once. The material sequenced was PBMCs from blood, taken 12 days after vaccination. The receptors stem from a man between 50 and 59 years old who received an inactivated influenza vaccine. Both conserved end residues are part of each CDR3. D genes are given only for firm matches. Clone size is stated in some rows and not others, as once, few, many or a class when expanded.

>-|-|TRBV5-4|TRBJ2-7|13
CASSSHMTYEQYF
TGTGCCAGCAGCTCTCACATGACCTACGAGCAGTACTTC
>few|-|TRBV11-1|TRBJ2-1|18
CASSKYGGLQGTYNEQFF
TGTGCCAGCAGCAAATACGGCGGCCTGCAGGGTACCTACAATGAGCAGTTCTTC
>few|-|TRBV12-3/TRBV12-4|TRBJ1-1|14
CASKDSFMNTEAFF
TGTGCCAGCAAGGACAGTTTTATGAACACTGAAGCTTTCTTT
>few|-|TRBV9|TRBJ2-2|15
CASSVAVTNTGELFF
TGTGCCAGCAGCGTAGCTGTAACGAACACCGGGGAGCTGTTTTTT
>-|-|TRBV6-2/TRBV6-3|TRBJ2-3|14
CASLRGVGTDTQYF
TGTGCCAGCCTACGCGGTGTGGGAACAGATACGCAGTATTTT
>-|TRBD1|TRBV2|TRBJ2-1|13
CASKETGADEQFF
TGTGCCAGCAAAGAGACAGGGGCGGATGAGCAGTTCTTC
>few|-|TRBV3-1|TRBJ2-1|12
CASSQSEYPQFF
TGTGCCAGCAGCCAATCGGAATACCCGCAGTTCTTC
>few|-|TRBV27|TRBJ2-3|15
CASNFQPSPADTQYF
TGTGCCAGCAATTTTCAACCCTCCCCGGCGGATACGCAGTATTTT
>-|TRBD2|TRBV6-5|TRBJ2-3|17
CASSHGTSGGSTDTQYF
TGTGCCAGCAGTCACGGGACTAGCGGGGGAAGCACAGATACGCAGTATTTT
>-|TRBD1|TRBV28|TRBJ2-4|17
CASRLLGQGGRRDIQYF
TGTGCCAGCAGACTCCTCGGACAGGGCGGAAGGAGAGACATTCAGTACTTC
>-|TRBD2|TRBV7-2|TRBJ2-7|15
CASSLYGGGAYEQYF
TGTGCCAGCAGCTTATATGGCGGGGGGGCCTACGAGCAGTACTTC
>-|TRBD2|TRBV29-1|TRBJ2-1|15
CSVGLAGGPINEQFF
TGCAGCGTTGGGCTAGCGGGAGGGCCCATCAATGAGCAGTTCTTC
>few|TRBD2|TRBV27|TRBJ2-7|17
CASSLSATSGTSYEQYF
TGTGCCAGCAGTTTATCGGCGACTAGCGGGACCTCCTACGAGCAGTACTTC
>-|-|TRBV6-5|TRBJ1-5|14
CASSYYQGNQPQHF
TGTGCCAGCAGTTACTATCAGGGCAATCAGCCCCAGCATTTT
>-|TRBD2|TRBV20-1|TRBJ2-3|15
CSASGLAGDTDTQYF
TGCAGTGCTAGCGGACTAGCGGGCGACACAGATACGCAGTATTTT
>many|-|TRBV20-1|TRBJ2-5|14
CSAEGVAAEETQYF
TGCAGTGCTGAGGGAGTAGCGGCTGAAGAGACCCAGTACTTC
>-|-|TRBV7-9|TRBJ2-7|14
CASSLQGMLYEQYF
TGTGCCAGCAGCTTACAGGGGATGCTCTACGAGCAGTACTTC
>-|TRBD1|TRBV25-1|TRBJ2-1|16
CASSGAGTGSRNEQFF
TGTGCCAGCAGTGGTGCCGGGACAGGCTCTCGAAATGAGCAGTTCTTC
>-|-|TRBV9|TRBJ2-3|13
CASSVQVEDTQYF
TGTGCCAGCAGCGTCCAGGTTGAGGATACGCAGTATTTT
>-|-|TRBV12-3/TRBV12-4|TRBJ2-7|13
CASSWGAPYEQYF
TGTGCCAGCAGTTGGGGGGCCCCCTACGAGCAGTACTTC
>-|TRBD2|TRBV7-2|TRBJ2-5|15
CASSLPSGGEETQYF
TGTGCCAGCAGCTTACCTAGCGGGGGGGAAGAGACCCAGTACTTC
>-|-|TRBV12-3/TRBV12-4|TRBJ2-7|10
CASTRREQYF
TGTGCCAGCACCCGACGGGAGCAGTACTTC
>once|-|TRBV3-1|TRBJ2-7|16
CASSQDLARQGGVQYF
TGTGCCAGCAGCCAAGATCTAGCACGGCAGGGCGGGGTGCAGTACTTC
>few|-|TRBV19|TRBJ1-3|13
CASTTRIGNTIYF
TGTGCCAGTACAACCAGGATCGGAAACACCATATATTTT
>-|-|TRBV9|TRBJ2-5|14
CASSVGVAVETQYF
TGTGCCAGCAGCGTAGGGGTGGCTGTGGAGACCCAGTACTTC
>few|TRBD1|TRBV3-1|TRBJ2-2|16
CASSPDRGPNTGELFF
TGTGCCAGCAGCCCAGACAGGGGGCCTAACACCGGGGAGCTGTTTTTT
>-|-|TRBV6-5|TRBJ2-1|11
CASSYGPEQFF
TGTGCCAGCAGTTACGGTCCCGAGCAGTTCTTC
>-|TRBD1|TRBV7-9|TRBJ2-5|15
CASSLRGTGRETQYF
TGTGCCAGCAGCCTAAGAGGGACAGGACGAGAGACCCAGTACTTC
>few|TRBD2|TRBV20-1|TRBJ2-3|16
CSAHGGASGRPDTQYF
TGCAGTGCCCACGGGGGGGCTAGCGGGAGACCAGATACGCAGTATTTT
>few|TRBD1|TRBV20-1|TRBJ2-3|13
CSGGQGTTDTQYF
TGCAGTGGGGGACAGGGCACCACAGATACGCAGTATTTT
>-|-|TRBV6-5|TRBJ2-3|10
CATGAGTQYF
TGTGCCACAGGCGCGGGTACGCAGTATTTT
>many|-|TRBV20-1|TRBJ2-3|13
CSARDSNTDTQYF
TGCAGTGCTAGAGATTCCAACACAGATACGCAGTATTTT
>-|-|TRBV4-1|TRBJ2-6|17
CASSQPTGDSGANVLTF
TGCGCCAGCAGCCAACCGACAGGCGACTCTGGGGCCAACGTCCTGACTTTC
>few|-|TRBV14|TRBJ2-5|14
CASSQFFAQGTQYF
TGTGCCAGCAGCCAATTCTTCGCCCAAGGGACCCAGTACTTC
>-|-|TRBV10-3|TRBJ2-3|14
CAISDQGRTDTQYF
TGTGCCATCAGTGACCAGGGGAGGACAGATACGCAGTATTTT
>-|TRBD2|TRBV6-2/TRBV6-3|TRBJ2-3|16
CASSYVLAGVEDTQYF
TGTGCCAGCAGTTACGTCCTAGCGGGGGTGGAAGATACGCAGTATTTT
>few|-|TRBV18|TRBJ2-7|15
CASSRITGLSDEQYF
TGTGCCAGCTCACGTATTACAGGATTGAGTGACGAGCAGTACTTC
>once|-|TRBV18|TRBJ2-7|15
CASSPSDVLTHEQYF
TGTGCCAGCTCACCTTCCGACGTTTTGACCCACGAGCAGTACTTC
>-|TRBD1|TRBV28|TRBJ2-1|12
CASSYMDREQFF
TGTGCCAGCAGTTACATGGACAGGGAGCAGTTCTTC
>-|-|TRBV27|TRBJ2-2|17
CASSFLQATGNTGELFF
TGTGCCAGCAGTTTCCTCCAGGCGACGGGGAACACCGGGGAGCTGTTTTTT
>-|-|TRBV24-1|TRBJ2-2|16
CATSDSLRGLAGELFF
TGTGCCACCAGTGATTCTCTGAGGGGCTTGGCCGGGGAGCTGTTTTTT
>few|-|TRBV11-2|TRBJ2-3|16
CASSLVPGVGTDTQYF
TGTGCCAGCAGCTTAGTACCGGGGGTGGGCACAGATACGCAGTATTTT